This record looks at one T cell receptor (beta chain) sequence and its context. The CDR3 sequence is 14 residues long. Per germline, CDR1 SGHRS and CDR2 YFSETQ. V dropped 3 bases and J dropped 1 base, with 7 bases sitting between them. In the original analysis: By means of reference gene primer amplification, nucleated cell counts were estimated. Measured with immunoSEQ multiplex PCR; TCRdb has only the in-frame clones, and not every one. The V and J calls and clone size are taken from that table; D and trimming were inferred from the DNA. The table lists about 120,000 clones, approximately 85% of them singletons, with about an eighth in the top ten. The data originate from a study of blood T cell repertoires in COVID-19. At the level of the study: The origin of the acute and convalescent COVID-19 samples was the United States, Italy and Spain. PBMCs, B-cell-depleted T cells, or T cells provided the cDNA or gDNA that made up the material.

Sample: peripheral blood. This chain joins TRBV5-1 and TRBJ2-2; D unclear. This TCR was recovered from a human donor in a cohort sampled during active COVID-19. The CDR3 bases are TGCGCCAGCAGCTCAACGGGGAACACCGGGGAGCTGTTTTTT. Translation gives CASSSTGNTGELFF.